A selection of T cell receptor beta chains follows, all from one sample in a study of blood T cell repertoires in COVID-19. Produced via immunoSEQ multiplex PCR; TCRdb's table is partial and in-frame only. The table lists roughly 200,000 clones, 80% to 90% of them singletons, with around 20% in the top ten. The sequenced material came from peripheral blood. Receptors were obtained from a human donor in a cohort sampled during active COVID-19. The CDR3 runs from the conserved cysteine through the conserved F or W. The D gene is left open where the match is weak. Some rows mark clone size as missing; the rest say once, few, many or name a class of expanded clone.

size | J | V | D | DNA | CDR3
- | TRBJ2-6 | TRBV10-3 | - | TGTGCCATCAGTGACCCCCGAACTACTGGGGCCAACGTCCTGACTTTC | CAISDPRTTGANVLTF
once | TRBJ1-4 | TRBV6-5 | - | TGTGCCGCCTCGACACCTCGGAGGGAAAAACTGTTTTTT | CAASTPRREKLFF
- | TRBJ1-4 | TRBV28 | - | TGTGCCAGCAGTTTCTCCCAACCACGCGGAAAACTGTTTTTT | CASSFSQPRGKLFF
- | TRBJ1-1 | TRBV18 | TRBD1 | TGTGCCAGCTCACTTTCCGGGACAGGGGATGGTGAAGCTTTCTTT | CASSLSGTGDGEAFF
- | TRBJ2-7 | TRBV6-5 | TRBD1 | TGTGCCAGCAGCCGGGACAGGTTGAACTACGAGCAGTACTTC | CASSRDRLNYEQYF
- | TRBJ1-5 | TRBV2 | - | TGTGCCAGCAGTCCCGTAACAGGGTTTGCCCAGCATTTT | CASSPVTGFAQHF
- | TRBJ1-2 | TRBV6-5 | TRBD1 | TGTGCCAGCATCCCGACAGGGACCTATGGCTATACCTTC | CASIPTGTYGYTF
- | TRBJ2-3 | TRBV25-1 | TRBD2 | TGTGCCAGCAGCACCGGGACTAGTGTTCCCACAGATACGCAGTATTTT | CASSTGTSVPTDTQYF
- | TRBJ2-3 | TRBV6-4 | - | TGTGCCAGCAGCCCTAGCGCGTACGGAGATACGCAGTATTTT | CASSPSAYGDTQYF
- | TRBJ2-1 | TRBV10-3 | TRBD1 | TGTGCCATCATGGACAGGGGGCGAGTGGGTGAGCAGTTCTTC | CAIMDRGRVGEQFF
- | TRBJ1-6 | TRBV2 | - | TGTGCCAGCACCACAGACGGATCAGTCAATTCACCCCTCCACTTT | CASTTDGSVNSPLHF
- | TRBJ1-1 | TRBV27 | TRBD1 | TGTGCCAGCAGCCGTACAGGGGGCTTCCCTGAAGCTTTCTTT | CASSRTGGFPEAFF
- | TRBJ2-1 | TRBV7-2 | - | TGTGCCAGCAGCTTAGCGGGGGGATATGAGCAGTTCTTC | CASSLAGGYEQFF
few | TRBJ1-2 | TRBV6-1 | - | TGTGCCAGCAGTGAGGGACTGCTCTATGGCTACACCTTC | CASSEGLLYGYTF
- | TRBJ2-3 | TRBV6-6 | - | TGTGCCAGCAGTCCTGTCATCCGAGGCACGCAGTATTTT | CASSPVIRGTQYF
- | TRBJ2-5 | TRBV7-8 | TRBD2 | TGTGCCAGCACCCTAGCTGTAAGCGGACCGGGGGGGACCCAGTACTTC | CASTLAVSGPGGTQYF
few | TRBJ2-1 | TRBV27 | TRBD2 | TGTGCCAGCAGATCCGGACTAGCGAGTACCTACAATGAGCAGTTCTTC | CASRSGLASTYNEQFF
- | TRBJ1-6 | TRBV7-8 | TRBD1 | TGTGCCAGCAGCTTTGGGGGACAGGGTTTGTCACCCCTCCACTTT | CASSFGGQGLSPLHF